The 26 T cell receptor beta chains presented below share a single source sample, sequenced in a study of T cells in Graves' hyperthyroidism and ophthalmopathy. Using RNA transcripts as the source, TCR beta CDR3 regions were amplified. HTBI primers drove first-round RT-PCR of the TCR CDR3. TCRdb ran MiXCR on the multiplex PCR reads and lists one entry per CDR3 protein. The repertoire holds about 380,000 distinct CDR3 sequences, with less than 20% as singletons. The sample was blood. The origin of the receptors is a man aged 18 to 35 with Graves' ophthalmopathy.

This clonotype was picked up many times. The rearrangement joins TRBV5-1 to TRBJ1-2; 7 bases agree with TRBD1. The germline CDR1 and CDR2 sequences are SGHRS and YFSETQ. The CDR3 is made up of 14 amino acids. V lost 4 bases to trimming and J lost 8 bases; unmatched junction nucleotides: 11. Written as DNA, the CDR3 is TGCGCCAGCAGCACCTACGACAGGGCCAAGGGCTACACCTTC. Its translation: CASSTYDRAKGYTF.

In regard to this clonotype: A read error may explain this, as a much larger clone is one base away. The chain carries TRBV7-9 and TRBJ1-2; weak D call: TRBD1 (5 bases). This CDR3 has 15 amino acids. Germline V CDR1 and CDR2: SEHNR, FQNEAQ (reference sequence). The DNA of the CDR3 is TGTGCCAGCAGCCCTAGACAGCACGCTAACCATGGCTACACCTTC. Its translation: CASSPRQHANHGYTF.

In this sample, this clonotype turned up many times. CDR3 residues: CASTSTDYTGELFF. The CDR3 region has the DNA TGTGCCAGCACCTCCACAGATTACACCGGGGAGCTGTTTTTT. The chain links TRBV2 to TRBJ2-2, with no clear D. This CDR3 is 14 amino acids long. The V end was cut by 7 bases, the J end by 3 bases, with 12 bases between. CDR1 is SNHLY, CDR2 FYNNEI, per germline.

This clonotype has a count of ten or more. This chain uses TRBV28 with TRBJ1-2, with D unresolved. V was cut by 1 base and J by 0 bases, with 15 bases left in between. Germline values: CDR1 MDHEN, CDR2 SYDVKM. The CDR3 contains 17 residues. Here the CDR3 reads CASSLLFPPSANYGYTF. The DNA for the CDR3 is TGTGCCAGCAGTTTATTATTTCCCCCGTCAGCTAACTATGGCTACACCTTC.

There are a few counts of this clonotype. J is TRBJ1-1 and V is TRBV9; 10 positions match TRBD1. Germline V gene lookup returns CDR1 SGDLS and CDR2 YYNGEE. This CDR3 has 15 residues. V lost 9 bases to trimming and J lost 4 bases; unmatched junction nucleotides: 12. In DNA form, the CDR3 reads TGTGCCACCAAAGGGGGGGACAGGGGCTGCACTGAAGCTTTCTTT. As protein: CATKGGDRGCTEAFF.

This clonotype has a handful of counts. V is TRBV5-1 and J is TRBJ2-5; D gene unclear. The CDR3 totals 14 residues. Trimming pared 4 bases from V and 5 bases from J, leaving 15 bases between. Germline CDR1 SGHRS, CDR2 YFSETQ. Here the CDR3 DNA reads TGCGCCAGCAGCCCCGGACGGTGGTGGGAGACCCAGTACTTC. It translates to CASSPGRWWETQYF. Drawing the rest from reference TRBV5-1 and TRBJ2-5, the complete variable domain is KAGVTQTPRYLIKTRGQQVTLSCSPISGHRSVSWYQQTPGQGLQFLFEYFSETQRNKGNFPGRFSGRQFSNSRSEMNVSTLELGDSALYLCASSPGRWWETQYFGPGTRLLVL.

This chain uses TRBV12-3 or TRBV12-4 with TRBJ2-7; TRBD2 is a possible D gene (6 bases). CDR3 length equals 14 residues. The V and J ends lost 1 base and 3 bases respectively, with 10 bases between them. Here the CDR3 DNA reads TGTGCCAGCAGTTTAGAGCTGGGGGGCTACGAGCAGTACTTC. This translates into CASSLELGGYEQYF.

This clonotype was picked up many times. The rearrangement uses TRBV7-9 and TRBJ1-1; D is perhaps TRBD1 (5 bases). The CDR3 totals 12 residues. The V end was cut by 1 base, the J end by 7 bases, with 7 bases between. Germline V gene lookup returns CDR1 SEHNR and CDR2 FQNEAQ (reference sequence). The CDR3 sequence: CASSLGDGEAFF. The DNA for the CDR3 is TGTGCCAGCAGCTTAGGGGACGGTGAAGCTTTCTTT.

This clonotype was recorded many times. The gene calls are TRBV2 and TRBJ1-1, with TRBD1 matching over 7 bases. This CDR3 region has 14 residues. J was trimmed by 1 base and V by 6 bases; bases with no gene match: 5. Per germline, CDR1 SNHLY and CDR2 FYNNEI. The CDR3 sequence is CASSGGQKNTEAFF. In DNA form, the CDR3 reads TGTGCCAGCAGCGGGGGACAGAAGAACACTGAAGCTTTCTTT.

The chain carries TRBV4-1 and TRBJ2-3; D is possibly TRBD2 (5 bases). The CDR3 is made up of 16 amino acids. V shed 4 bases and J shed 1 base, with 15 bases lying between them. Per the germline V gene, CDR1 is MGHRA and CDR2 is YSYEKL. CDR3 DNA: TGCGCCAGCAGCCGTGCTCGCGGGTTGGGCACAGATACGCAGTATTTT. This translates into CASSRARGLGTDTQYF.

This clonotype has more than one count but fewer than ten. The chain employs TRBV3-1 and TRBJ2-1, with D possibly being TRBD2 (7 bases). CDR1 and CDR2 from the germline V gene are LGHDT and YNNKEL (reference sequence). The CDR3 contains 12 residues. Trimming cost V 5 bases and J 14 bases, with 16 bases left between them. CDR3 bases: TGTGCCAGCAGCTCGGAGGGGGGGCCGGAGTTCTTC. It codes for CASSSEGGPEFF.

The chain joins TRBV27 to TRBJ2-2; a possible D gene is TRBD2 (6 bases). CDR1 is MNHEY and CDR2 is SMNVEV in the germline V gene (reference sequence). The CDR3 length is 14 residues. Trimming removed 3 bases at V and 6 bases at J, with 11 bases between. The CDR3 is CASSFTSSSGELFF. CDR3 in DNA: TGTGCCAGCAGTTTCACTAGCTCCTCCGGGGAGCTGTTTTTT.

At least ten counts were recorded for this clonotype. In nucleotides, the CDR3 is TGTGCCAGCAGCCCTCAGACTAGCGGGGCGGATACGCAGTATTTT. The encoded protein is CASSPQTSGADTQYF. V and J are TRBV7-3 and TRBJ2-3; 11 bases line up with TRBD2. Looked up from germline, CDR1 is SGHTA and CDR2 is FQGTGA. The CDR3 has 15 amino acids. V lost 5 bases and J lost 6; bases outside the gene matches: 7. Using reference TRBV7-3 and TRBJ2-3 for the parts outside the CDR3, the full variable domain is GAGVSQTPSNKVTEKGKYVELRCDPISGHTALYWYRQSLGQGPEFLIYFQGTGAADDSGLPNDRFFAVRPEGSVSTLKIQRTERGDSAVYLCASSPQTSGADTQYFGPGTRLTVL.

This chain links TRBV19 with TRBJ2-5; 7 bases align to TRBD1. The CDR3 runs to 14 residues. The V and J ends lost 1 base and 4 bases, in that order; junction bases with no gene match: 3. Germline lookup yields CDR1 LNHDA and CDR2 SQIVND (reference sequence). The CDR3, as DNA: TGTGCCAGTAGTATAGGACAGGGACCAGAGACCCAGTACTTC. This sequence encodes CASSIGQGPETQYF.

In its sample, this clonotype was seen a few times. The genes are TRBV15 and TRBJ1-6; D perhaps matches TRBD1 (5 bases). This CDR3 region has 17 residues. The germline V gene has CDR1 LNHNV and CDR2 YYDKDF (reference sequence). Trimming left V 0 bases short and J 0 bases short, with 9 bases between. The CDR3 protein is CATSRDSGGSYNSPLHF. The CDR3 DNA reads TGTGCCACCAGCAGAGATTCTGGGGGCTCCTATAATTCACCCCTCCACTTT.

There are many counts of this clonotype. The chain recombines TRBV4-1 with TRBJ2-7, with D perhaps matching TRBD2 (5 bases). CDR3 length: 15 amino acids. Germline V CDR1 and CDR2: MGHRA, YSYEKL. V was pared by 4 bases and J by 3 bases, with 16 bases between. The CDR3 region is CASSPRPSGDYEQYF. The DNA for the CDR3 is TGCGCCAGCAGCCCACGTCCCAGCGGAGACTACGAGCAGTACTTC.

This clonotype has a count of ten or more. This chain links TRBV10-3 with TRBJ2-1, with TRBD1 identical over 8 bases. The trim removed 3 bases at V and 7 bases at J, leaving 8 bases unmatched. Germline V gene sequence: CDR1 ENHRY, CDR2 SYGVKD. CDR3 length: 15 amino acids. CDR3 in amino acids: CAISDSDRGSNEQFF. Written as DNA, the CDR3 is TGTGCCATCAGTGATTCCGACAGGGGATCGAATGAGCAGTTCTTC.

The rearrangement links TRBV7-9 to TRBJ2-7, with TRBD2 matching over 10 bases. CDR3 length: 17 amino acids. J was trimmed by 0 bases and V by 5 bases; bases with no gene match: 10. Germline V gene sequence: CDR1 SEHNR, CDR2 FQNEAQ (reference sequence). DNA of the CDR3: TGTGCCAGCAGCCCATACAGCGGGAGGGAGGTCTCCTACGAGCAGTACTTC. Its translation is CASSPYSGREVSYEQYF.

V and J are TRBV10-3 and TRBJ1-5; TRBD1 is a possible D gene (6 bases). The CDR3 has 13 amino acids. Trimming stripped 11 bases from V and 7 bases from J, with 18 bases between. CDR1 is ENHRY and CDR2 is SYGVKD in the germline V gene. The CDR3 nucleotides are TGTGCCGCATCACAGGGTCTAGAACAGCCCCAGCATTTT. Translation gives CAASQGLEQPQHF.

This clonotype showed up many times. The genes are TRBV12-3 or TRBV12-4 and TRBJ2-5; 7 bases are shared with TRBD1. The CDR3 contains 14 residues. V trimming: 4 bases; J trimming: 4 bases; junction bases outside the gene matches: 6. The CDR3 here is CASSSDRAGETQYF. The CDR3 DNA reads as TGTGCCAGCAGTTCCGACAGGGCGGGAGAGACCCAGTACTTC.

This clonotype occurred many times. The V and J genes are TRBV5-1 and TRBJ1-5; tentative D call: TRBD1 (6 bases). Trimming stripped 4 bases from V and 8 bases from J, with 13 bases between. The CDR3 totals 13 residues. CDR1 is SGHRS and CDR2 is YFSETQ in the germline V gene. The CDR3 spells CASSGQPDEPQHF. The CDR3 coding sequence is TGCGCCAGCAGCGGACAGCCAGATGAGCCCCAGCATTTT.

The sample holds a few counts of this clonotype. The chain couples TRBV6-5 to TRBJ1-3; a possible D gene is TRBD1 (6 bases). Trimming left V 8 bases short and J 8 bases short, with 22 bases between. Per germline, CDR1 MNHEY and CDR2 SVGAGI. CDR3 size: 15 residues. Here the CDR3 reads CASRTAGAGDYTIYF. Here the CDR3 DNA reads TGTGCCAGCCGAACCGCGGGGGCCGGTGATTACACCATATATTTT.

The V call is TRBV11-2, the J call TRBJ2-3; 11 bases fit TRBD2. The ends lost 0 bases at V and 0 bases at J; junction bases unmatched: 2. Germline V gene sequence: CDR1 SGHAT, CDR2 FQNNGV. The length of the CDR3 is 17 residues. The CDR3 nucleotides are TGTGCCAGCAGCTTAGAACTAGCGGGGGTGAGCACAGATACGCAGTATTTT. It specifies CASSLELAGVSTDTQYF.

This clonotype was seen ten or more times. The rearrangement uses TRBV27 and TRBJ1-5; weak D call: TRBD1 (6 bases). Deletions cut 8 bases from V and 3 bases from J, with 11 bases between. Per the germline V gene, CDR1 is MNHEY and CDR2 is SMNVEV (reference sequence). This CDR3 is built from 13 residues. Here the CDR3 DNA reads TGTGCCAGCGGGCGACAGGACAATCAGCCCCAGCATTTT. Translated, it gives CASGRQDNQPQHF.

This chain joins TRBV5-1 and TRBJ2-1; 16 bases line up with TRBD2. The CDR3 has 19 residues. The germline CDR1 and CDR2 sequences are SGHRS and YFSETQ. J was trimmed by 3 bases and V by 4 bases; bases with no gene match: 10. CDR3: CASSPPGLAGGPGYNEQFF. For the CDR3, the DNA is TGCGCCAGCAGCCCCCCGGGACTAGCGGGGGGGCCGGGCTACAATGAGCAGTTCTTC.

This clonotype came up once. A single base separates this from a much larger clone, so it may be a read error. The chain couples TRBV20-1 to TRBJ2-1; 14 positions match TRBD2. The CDR3 is made up of 16 amino acids. The V and J ends lost 3 bases and 4 bases, in that order; junction bases with no gene match: 5. Germline CDR1 and CDR2: DFQATT and SNEGSKA (reference sequence). CDR3 coding DNA: TGCAGTGCTAGTGGGACTAGCGGGGGCCAATACAATGAGCAGTTCTTC. Amino acid sequence: CSASGTSGGQYNEQFF.